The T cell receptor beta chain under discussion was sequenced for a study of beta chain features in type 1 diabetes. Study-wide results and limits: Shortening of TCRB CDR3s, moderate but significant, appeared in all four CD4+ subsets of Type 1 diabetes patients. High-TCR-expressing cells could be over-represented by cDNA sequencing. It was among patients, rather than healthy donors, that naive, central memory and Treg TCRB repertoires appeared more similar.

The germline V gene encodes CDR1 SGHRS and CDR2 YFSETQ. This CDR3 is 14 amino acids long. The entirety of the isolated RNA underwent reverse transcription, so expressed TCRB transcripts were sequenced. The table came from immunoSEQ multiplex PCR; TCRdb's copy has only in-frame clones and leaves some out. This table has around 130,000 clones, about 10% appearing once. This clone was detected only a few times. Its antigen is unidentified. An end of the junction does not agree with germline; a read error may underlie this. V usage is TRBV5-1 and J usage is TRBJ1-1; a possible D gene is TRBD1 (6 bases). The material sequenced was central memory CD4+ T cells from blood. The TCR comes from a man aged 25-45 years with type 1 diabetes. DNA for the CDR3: TGTGCCAGCAGCTTGGTCAGGGGGAACACTGAAGCTTTCTTT. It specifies CASSLVRGNTEAFF.